This T cell receptor beta chain comes out of a study of cytomegalovirus exposure and HLA in healthy donors. PCR amplification relied on 60 Vbeta primers (plus 13 Jbeta primers). TCRdb's copy holds only in-frame clones and misses some; the assay was immunoSEQ multiplex PCR. Here the sample spans some 130,000 clones, roughly 69% being singletons. The CDR3 contains 16 residues. Germline values: CDR1 SGHTS, CDR2 YDEGEE. Trimming removed 0 bases from V and 3 bases from J; junction bases left unmatched: 4. This clonotype was obtained from a human donor in good health. Material for sequencing was PBMCs. This sequence joins TRBV5-8 and TRBJ2-1; TRBD1 agrees at 9 bases. The DNA for the CDR3 is TGTGCCAGCAGCTTGGGGGACAGGGTAAGCTACAATGAGCAGTTCTTC. Its translation is CASSLGDRVSYNEQFF.